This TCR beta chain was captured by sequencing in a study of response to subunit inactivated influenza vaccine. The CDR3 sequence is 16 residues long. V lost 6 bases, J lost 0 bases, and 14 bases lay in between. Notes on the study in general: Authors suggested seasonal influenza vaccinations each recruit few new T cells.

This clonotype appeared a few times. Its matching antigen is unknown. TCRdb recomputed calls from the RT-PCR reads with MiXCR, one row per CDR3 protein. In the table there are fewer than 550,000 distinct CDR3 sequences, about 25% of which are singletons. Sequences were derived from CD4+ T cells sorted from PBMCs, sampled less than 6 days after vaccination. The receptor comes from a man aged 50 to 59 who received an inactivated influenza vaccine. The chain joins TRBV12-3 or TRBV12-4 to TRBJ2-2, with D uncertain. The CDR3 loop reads CASSFLAHPNTGELFF. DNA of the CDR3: TGTGCCAGCAGCTTCTTAGCCCACCCGAACACCGGGGAGCTGTTTTTT.